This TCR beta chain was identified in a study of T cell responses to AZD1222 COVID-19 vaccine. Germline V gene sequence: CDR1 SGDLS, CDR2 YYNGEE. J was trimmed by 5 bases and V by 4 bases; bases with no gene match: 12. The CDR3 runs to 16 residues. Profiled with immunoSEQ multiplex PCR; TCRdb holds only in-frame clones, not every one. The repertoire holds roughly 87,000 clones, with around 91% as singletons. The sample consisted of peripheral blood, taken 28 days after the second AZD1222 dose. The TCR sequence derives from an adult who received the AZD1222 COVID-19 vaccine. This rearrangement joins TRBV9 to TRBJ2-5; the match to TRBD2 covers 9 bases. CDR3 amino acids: CASSLGLAGFGETQYF. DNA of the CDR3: TGTGCCAGCAGCTTGGGACTAGCAGGGTTCGGGGAGACCCAGTACTTC.